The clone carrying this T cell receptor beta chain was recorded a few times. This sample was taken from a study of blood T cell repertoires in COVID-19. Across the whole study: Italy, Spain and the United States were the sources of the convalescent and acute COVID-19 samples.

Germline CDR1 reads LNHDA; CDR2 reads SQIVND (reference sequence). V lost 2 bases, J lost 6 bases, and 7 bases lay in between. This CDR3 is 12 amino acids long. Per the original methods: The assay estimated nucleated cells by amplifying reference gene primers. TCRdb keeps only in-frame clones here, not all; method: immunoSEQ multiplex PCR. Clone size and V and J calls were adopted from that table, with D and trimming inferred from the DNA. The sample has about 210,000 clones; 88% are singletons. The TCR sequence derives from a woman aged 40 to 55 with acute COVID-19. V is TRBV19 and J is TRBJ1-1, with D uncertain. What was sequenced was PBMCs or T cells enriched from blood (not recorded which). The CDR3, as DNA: TGTGCCAGTAGTATAAAAACGGCTGAAGCTTTCTTT. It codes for CASSIKTAEAFF.